Given below is one T cell receptor (beta chain) in context. The entry originates in a study of T cells after yellow fever vaccination. A 5'RACE template-switching step, the method used to make TCR cDNA, added a universal primer site and UMIs. TCRdb re-analysed the 5' RACE reads in MiXCR, keeping a single row per CDR3 protein. The sample records 450,000 to 650,000 distinct CDR3 sequences, 21% being singletons. The sequence was obtained from a man younger than 30 who received the YFV17D yellow fever vaccine. Source: PBMCs, taken less than 25 days after the first yellow fever vaccination.

As DNA, the CDR3 is TGCGCCAGCAGTCAATCGTTGGGGCGGTTCTCCTACAATGAGCAGTTCTTC. This encodes CASSQSLGRFSYNEQFF. The rearrangement links TRBV23-1 to TRBJ2-1; D is perhaps TRBD1 (5 bases). TRBV23-1 is filed as an ORF, its function uncertain. The ends were cut back, 0 bases at V and 0 bases at J, with 12 bases in the middle. The CDR3 loop spans 17 amino acids.